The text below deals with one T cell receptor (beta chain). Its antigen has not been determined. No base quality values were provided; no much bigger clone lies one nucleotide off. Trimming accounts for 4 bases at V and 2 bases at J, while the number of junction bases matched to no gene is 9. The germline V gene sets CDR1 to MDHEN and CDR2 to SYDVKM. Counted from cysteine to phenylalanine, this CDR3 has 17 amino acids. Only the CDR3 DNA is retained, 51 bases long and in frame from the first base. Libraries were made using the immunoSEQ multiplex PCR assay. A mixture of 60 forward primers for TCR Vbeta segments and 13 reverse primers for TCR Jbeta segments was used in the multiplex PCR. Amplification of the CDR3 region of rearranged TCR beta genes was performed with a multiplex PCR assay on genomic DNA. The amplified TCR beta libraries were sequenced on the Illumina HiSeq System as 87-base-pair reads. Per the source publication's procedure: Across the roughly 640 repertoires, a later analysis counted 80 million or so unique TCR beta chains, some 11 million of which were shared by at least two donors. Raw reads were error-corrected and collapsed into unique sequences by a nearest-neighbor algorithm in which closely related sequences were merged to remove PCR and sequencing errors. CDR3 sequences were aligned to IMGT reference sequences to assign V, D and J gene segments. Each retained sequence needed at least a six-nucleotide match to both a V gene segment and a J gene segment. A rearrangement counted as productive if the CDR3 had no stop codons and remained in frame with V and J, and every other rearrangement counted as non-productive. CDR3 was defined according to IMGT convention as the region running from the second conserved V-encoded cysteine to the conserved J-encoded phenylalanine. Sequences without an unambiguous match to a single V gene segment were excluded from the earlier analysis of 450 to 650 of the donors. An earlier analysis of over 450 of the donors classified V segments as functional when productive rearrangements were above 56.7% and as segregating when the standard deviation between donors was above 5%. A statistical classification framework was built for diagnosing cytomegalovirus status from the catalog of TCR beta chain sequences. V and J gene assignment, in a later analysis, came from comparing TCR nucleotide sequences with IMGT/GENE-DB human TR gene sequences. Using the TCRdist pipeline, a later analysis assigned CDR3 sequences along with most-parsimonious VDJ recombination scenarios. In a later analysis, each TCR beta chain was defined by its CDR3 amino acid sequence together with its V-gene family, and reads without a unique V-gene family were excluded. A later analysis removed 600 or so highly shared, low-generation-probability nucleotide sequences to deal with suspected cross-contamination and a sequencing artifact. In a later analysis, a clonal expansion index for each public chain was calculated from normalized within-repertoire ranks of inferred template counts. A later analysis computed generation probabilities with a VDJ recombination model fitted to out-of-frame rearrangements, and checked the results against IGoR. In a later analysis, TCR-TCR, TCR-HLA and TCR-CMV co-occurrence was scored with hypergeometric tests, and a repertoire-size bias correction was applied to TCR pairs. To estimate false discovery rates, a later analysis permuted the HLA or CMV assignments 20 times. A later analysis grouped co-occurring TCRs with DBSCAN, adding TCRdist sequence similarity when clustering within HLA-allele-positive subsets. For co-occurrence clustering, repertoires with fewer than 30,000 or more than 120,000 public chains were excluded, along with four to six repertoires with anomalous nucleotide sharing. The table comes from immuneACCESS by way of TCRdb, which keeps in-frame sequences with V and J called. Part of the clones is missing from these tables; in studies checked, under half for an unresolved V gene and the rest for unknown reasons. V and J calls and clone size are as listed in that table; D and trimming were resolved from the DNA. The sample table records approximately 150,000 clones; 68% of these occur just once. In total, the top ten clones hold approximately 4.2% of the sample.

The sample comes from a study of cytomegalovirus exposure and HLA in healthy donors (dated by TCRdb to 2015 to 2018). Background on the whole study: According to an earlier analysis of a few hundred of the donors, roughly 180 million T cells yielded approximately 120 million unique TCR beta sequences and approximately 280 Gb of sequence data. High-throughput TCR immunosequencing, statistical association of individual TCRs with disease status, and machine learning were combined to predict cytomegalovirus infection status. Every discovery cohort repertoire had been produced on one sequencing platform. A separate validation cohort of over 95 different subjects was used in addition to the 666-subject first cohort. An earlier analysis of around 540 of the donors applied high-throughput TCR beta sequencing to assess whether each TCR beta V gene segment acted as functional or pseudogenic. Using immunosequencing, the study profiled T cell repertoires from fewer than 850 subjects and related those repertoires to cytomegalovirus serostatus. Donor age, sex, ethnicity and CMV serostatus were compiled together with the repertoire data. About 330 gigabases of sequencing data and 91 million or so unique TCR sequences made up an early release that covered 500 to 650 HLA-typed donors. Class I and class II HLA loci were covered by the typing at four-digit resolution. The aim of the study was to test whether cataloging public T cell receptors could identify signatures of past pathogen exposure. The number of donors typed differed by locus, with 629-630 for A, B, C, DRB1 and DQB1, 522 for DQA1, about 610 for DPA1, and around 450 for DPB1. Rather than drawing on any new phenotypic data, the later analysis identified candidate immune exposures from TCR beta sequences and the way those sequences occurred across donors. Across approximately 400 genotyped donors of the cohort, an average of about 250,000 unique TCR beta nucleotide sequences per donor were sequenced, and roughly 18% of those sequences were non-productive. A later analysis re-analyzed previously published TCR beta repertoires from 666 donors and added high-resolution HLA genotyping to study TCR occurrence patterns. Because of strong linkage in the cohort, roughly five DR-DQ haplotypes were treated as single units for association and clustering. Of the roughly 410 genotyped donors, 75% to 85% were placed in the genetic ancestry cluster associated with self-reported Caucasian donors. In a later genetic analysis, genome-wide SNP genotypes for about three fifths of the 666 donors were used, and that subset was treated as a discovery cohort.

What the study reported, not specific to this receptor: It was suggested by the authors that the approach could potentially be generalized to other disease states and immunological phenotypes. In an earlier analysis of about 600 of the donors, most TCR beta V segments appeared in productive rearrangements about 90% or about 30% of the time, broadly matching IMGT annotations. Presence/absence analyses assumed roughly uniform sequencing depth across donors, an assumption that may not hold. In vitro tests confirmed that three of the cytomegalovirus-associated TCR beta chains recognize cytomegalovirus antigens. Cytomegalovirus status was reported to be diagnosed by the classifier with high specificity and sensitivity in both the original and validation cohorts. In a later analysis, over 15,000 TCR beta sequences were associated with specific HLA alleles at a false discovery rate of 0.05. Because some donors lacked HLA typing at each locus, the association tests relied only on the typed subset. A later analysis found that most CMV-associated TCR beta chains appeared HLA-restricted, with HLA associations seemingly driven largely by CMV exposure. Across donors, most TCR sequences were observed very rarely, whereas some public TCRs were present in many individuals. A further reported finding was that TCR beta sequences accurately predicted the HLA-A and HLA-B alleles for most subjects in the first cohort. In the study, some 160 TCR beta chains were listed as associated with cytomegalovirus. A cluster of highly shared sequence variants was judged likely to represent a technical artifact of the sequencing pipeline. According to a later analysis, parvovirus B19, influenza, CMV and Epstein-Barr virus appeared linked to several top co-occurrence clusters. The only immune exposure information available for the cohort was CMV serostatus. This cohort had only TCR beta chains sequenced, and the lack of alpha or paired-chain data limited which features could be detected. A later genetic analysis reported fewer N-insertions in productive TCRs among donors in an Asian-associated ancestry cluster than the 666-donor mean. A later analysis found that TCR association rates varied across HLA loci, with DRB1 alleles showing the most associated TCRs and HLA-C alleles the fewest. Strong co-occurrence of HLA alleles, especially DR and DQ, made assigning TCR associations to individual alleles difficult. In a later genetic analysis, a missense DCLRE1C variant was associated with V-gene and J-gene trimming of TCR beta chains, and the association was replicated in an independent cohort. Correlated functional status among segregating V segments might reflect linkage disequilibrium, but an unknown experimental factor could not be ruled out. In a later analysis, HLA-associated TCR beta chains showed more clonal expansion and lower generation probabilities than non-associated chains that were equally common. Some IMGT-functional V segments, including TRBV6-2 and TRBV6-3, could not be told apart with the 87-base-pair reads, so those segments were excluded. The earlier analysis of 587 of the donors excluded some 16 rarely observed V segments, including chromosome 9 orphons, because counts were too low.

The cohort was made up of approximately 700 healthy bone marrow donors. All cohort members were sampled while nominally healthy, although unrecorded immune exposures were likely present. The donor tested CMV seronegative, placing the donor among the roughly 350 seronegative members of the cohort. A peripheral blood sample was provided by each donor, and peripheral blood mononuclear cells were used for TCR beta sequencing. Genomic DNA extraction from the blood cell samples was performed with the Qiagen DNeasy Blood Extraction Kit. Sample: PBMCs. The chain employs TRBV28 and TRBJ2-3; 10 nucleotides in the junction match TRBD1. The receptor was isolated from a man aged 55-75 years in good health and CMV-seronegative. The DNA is TGTGCCAGCAGTTCCCCGGGACAGGGGCCATCCACAGATACGCAGTATTTT. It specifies CASSSPGQGPSTDTQYF.